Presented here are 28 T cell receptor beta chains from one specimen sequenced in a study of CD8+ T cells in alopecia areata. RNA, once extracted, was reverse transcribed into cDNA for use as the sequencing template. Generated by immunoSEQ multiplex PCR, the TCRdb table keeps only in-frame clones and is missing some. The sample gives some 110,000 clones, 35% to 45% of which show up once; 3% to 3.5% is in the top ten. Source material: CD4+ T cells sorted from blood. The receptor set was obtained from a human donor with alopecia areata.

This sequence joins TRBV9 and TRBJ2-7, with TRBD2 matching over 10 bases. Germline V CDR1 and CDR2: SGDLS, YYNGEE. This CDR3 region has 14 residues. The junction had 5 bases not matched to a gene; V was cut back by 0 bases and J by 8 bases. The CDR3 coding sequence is TGTGCCAGCAGCGTAGAGACTAGCGGGCACAAGCAGTACTTC. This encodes CASSVETSGHKQYF.

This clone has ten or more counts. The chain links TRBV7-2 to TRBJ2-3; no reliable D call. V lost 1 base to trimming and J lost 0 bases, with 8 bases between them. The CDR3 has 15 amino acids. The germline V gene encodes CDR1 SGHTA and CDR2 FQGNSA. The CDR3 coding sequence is TGTGCCAGCAGCTTAGATAGGGCTAGCACAGATACGCAGTATTTT. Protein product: CASSLDRASTDTQYF.

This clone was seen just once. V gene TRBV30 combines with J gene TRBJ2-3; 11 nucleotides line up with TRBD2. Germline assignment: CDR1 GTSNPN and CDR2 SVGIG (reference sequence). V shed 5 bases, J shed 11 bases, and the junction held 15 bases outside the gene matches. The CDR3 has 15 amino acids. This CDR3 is CAWGTGTSGGGKQYF. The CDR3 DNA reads TGTGCCTGGGGTACCGGGACTAGCGGAGGTGGGAAGCAGTATTTT.

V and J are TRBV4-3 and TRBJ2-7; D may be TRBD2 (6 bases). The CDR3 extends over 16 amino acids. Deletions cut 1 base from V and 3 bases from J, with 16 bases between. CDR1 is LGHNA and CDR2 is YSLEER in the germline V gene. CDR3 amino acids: CASSQGRQGGLYEQYF. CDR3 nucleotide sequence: TGCGCCAGCAGCCAAGGGCGGCAGGGAGGTCTCTACGAGCAGTACTTC.

For the CDR3, the DNA is TGTGCCAGTAGTTTACTAGTCGGGAGAACATACAATGAGCAGTTCTTC. Encoded protein: CASSLLVGRTYNEQFF. This rearrangement joins TRBV19 to TRBJ2-1, with a possible D match to TRBD2 (6 bases). The CDR3 consists of 16 residues. Trimming took 5 bases from V and 4 from J, leaving 18 bases between them. CDR1 and CDR2 (germline): LNHDA, SQIVND (reference sequence).

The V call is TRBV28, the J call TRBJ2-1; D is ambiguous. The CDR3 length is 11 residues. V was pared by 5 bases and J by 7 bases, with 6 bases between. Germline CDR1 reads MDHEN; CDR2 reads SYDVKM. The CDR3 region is CASSPRNEQFF. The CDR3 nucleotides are TGTGCCAGCAGTCCCCGGAATGAGCAGTTCTTC.

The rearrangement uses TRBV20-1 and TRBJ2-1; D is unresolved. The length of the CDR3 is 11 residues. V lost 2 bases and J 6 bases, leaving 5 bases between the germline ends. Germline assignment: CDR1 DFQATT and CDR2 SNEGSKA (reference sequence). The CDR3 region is CSARSPNEQFF. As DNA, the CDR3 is TGCAGTGCTAGATCTCCCAATGAGCAGTTCTTC.

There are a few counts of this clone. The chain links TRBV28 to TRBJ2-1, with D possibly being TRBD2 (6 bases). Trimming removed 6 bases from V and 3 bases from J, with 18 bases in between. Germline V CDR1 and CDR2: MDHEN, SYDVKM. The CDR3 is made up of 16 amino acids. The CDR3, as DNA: TGTGCCAGCAGGGGGACCGGGACCGGGAGCTACAATGAGCAGTTCTTC. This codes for CASRGTGTGSYNEQFF.

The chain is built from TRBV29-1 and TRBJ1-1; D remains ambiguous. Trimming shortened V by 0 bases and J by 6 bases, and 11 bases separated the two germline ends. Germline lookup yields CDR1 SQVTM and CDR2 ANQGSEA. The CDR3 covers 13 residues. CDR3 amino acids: CSVEDQTGAEAFF. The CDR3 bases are TGCAGCGTTGAAGACCAGACTGGCGCTGAAGCTTTCTTT.

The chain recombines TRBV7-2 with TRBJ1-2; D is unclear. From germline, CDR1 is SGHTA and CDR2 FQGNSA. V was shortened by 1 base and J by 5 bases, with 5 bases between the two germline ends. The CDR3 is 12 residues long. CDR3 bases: TGTGCCAGCAGCTTAGAGGGTTATGGCTACACCTTC. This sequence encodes CASSLEGYGYTF.

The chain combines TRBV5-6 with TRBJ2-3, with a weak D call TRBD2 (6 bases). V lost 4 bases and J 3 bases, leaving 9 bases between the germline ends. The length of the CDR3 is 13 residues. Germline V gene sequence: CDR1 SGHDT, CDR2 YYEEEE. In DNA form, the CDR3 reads TGTGCCAGCAGCCACCGGGGGACAGATACGCAGTATTTT. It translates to CASSHRGTDTQYF.

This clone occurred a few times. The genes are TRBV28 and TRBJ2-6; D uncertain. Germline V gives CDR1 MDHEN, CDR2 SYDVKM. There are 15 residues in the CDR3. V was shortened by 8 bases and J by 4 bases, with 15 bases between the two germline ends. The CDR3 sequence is CASRPQRQGANVLTF. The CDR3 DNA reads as TGTGCCAGCCGACCCCAACGGCAAGGGGCCAACGTCCTGACTTTC.

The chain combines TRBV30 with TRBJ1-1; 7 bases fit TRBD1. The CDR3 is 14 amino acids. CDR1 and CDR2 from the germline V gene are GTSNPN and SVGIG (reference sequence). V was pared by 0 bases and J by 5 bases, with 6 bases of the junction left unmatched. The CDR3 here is CAWSVQSGGTEAFF. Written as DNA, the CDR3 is TGTGCCTGGAGTGTACAGTCAGGGGGAACTGAAGCTTTCTTT.

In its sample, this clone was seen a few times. In nucleotides, the CDR3 is TGTGCCAGCAGTTACCTGGGACAGGTGGGGGATCGGCAGTACTTC. Translating it yields CASSYLGQVGDRQYF. The genes are TRBV6-6 and TRBJ2-7; 8 bases map to TRBD1. Trimming at V came to 2 bases and at J to 9 bases, leaving 12 bases not matched to a gene. The CDR3 runs to 15 residues. CDR1 is MNHNY and CDR2 is SVGAGI in the germline V gene (reference sequence).

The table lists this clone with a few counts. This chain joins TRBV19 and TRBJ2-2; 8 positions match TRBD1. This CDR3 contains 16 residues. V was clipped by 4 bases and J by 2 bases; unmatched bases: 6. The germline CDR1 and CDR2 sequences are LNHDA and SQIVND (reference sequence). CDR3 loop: CASSSNRGSNTGELFF. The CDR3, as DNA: TGTGCCAGTAGTAGCAACAGGGGGAGCAACACCGGGGAGCTGTTTTTT. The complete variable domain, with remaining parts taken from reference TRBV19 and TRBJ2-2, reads DGGITQSPKYLFRKEGQNVTLSCEQNLNHDAMYWYRQDPGQGLRLIYYSQIVNDFQKGDIAEGYSVSREKKESFPLTVTSAQKNPTAFYLCASSSNRGSNTGELFFGEGSRLTVL.

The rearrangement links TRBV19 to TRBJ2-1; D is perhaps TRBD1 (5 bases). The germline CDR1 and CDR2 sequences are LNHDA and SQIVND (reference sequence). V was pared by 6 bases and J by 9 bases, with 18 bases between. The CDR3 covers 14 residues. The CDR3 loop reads CASRYQQGSGEQFF. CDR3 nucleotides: TGTGCCAGTAGATATCAGCAGGGCTCGGGTGAGCAGTTCTTC.

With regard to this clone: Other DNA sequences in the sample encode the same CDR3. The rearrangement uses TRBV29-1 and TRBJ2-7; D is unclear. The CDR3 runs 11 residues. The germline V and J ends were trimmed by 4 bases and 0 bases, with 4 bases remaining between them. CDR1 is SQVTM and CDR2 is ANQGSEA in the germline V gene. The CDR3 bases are TGCAGCGTTGGGGGCTCCTACGAGCAGTACTTC. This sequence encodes CSVGGSYEQYF.

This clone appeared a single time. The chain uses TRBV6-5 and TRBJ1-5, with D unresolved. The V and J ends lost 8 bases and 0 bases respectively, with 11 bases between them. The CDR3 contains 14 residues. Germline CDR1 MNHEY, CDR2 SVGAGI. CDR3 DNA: TGTGCCAGCGGCCCTAGGAATAGCAATCAGCCCCAGCATTTT. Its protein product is CASGPRNSNQPQHF.

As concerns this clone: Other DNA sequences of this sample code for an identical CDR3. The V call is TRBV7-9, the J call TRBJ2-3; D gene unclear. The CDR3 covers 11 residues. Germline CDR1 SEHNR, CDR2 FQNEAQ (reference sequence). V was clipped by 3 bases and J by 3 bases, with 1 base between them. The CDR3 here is CASSFTDTQYF. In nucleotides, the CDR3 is TGTGCCAGCAGCTTTACAGATACGCAGTATTTT.

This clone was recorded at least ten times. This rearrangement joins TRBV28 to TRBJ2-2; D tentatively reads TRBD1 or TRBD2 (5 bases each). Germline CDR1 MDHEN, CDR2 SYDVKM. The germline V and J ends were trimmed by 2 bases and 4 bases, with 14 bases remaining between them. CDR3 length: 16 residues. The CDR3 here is CASSLLPGSSTGELFF. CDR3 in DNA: TGTGCCAGCAGTTTACTTCCAGGGAGCAGCACCGGGGAGCTGTTTTTT.

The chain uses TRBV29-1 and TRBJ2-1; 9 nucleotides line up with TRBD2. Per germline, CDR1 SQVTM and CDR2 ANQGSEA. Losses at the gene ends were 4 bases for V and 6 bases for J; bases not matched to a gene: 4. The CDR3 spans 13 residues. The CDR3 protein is CSVASGIPNEQFF. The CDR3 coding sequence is TGCAGCGTTGCTAGCGGGATCCCCAATGAGCAGTTCTTC.

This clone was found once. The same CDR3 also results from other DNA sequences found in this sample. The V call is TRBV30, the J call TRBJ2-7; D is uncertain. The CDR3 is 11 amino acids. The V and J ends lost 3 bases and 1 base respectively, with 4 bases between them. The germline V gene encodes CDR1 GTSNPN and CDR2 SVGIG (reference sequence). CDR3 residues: CAWSLSYEQYF. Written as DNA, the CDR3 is TGTGCCTGGAGCCTATCCTACGAGCAGTACTTC.

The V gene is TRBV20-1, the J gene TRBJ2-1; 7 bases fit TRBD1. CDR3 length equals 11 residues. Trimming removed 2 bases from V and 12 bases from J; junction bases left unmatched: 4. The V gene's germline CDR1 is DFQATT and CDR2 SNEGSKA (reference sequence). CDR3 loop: CSARRGQVQFF. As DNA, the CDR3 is TGCAGTGCTAGACGAGGACAGGTGCAGTTCTTC.

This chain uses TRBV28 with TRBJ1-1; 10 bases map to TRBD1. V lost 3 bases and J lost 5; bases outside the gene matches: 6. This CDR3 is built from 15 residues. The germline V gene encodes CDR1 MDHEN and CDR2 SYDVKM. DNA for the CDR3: TGTGCCAGCAGTTTGAGGACAGGGGGTAAGACTGAAGCTTTCTTT. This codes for CASSLRTGGKTEAFF.

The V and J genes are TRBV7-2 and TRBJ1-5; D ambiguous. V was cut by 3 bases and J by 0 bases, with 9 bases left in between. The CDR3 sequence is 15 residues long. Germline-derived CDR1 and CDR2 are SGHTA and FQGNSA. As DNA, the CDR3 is TGTGCCAGCAGCTTTAGTTTAGGTAGCAATCAGCCCCAGCATTTT. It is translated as CASSFSLGSNQPQHF.

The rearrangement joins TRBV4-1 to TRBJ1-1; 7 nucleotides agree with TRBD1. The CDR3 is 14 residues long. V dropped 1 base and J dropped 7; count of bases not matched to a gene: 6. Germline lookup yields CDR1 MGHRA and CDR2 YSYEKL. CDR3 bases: TGCGCCAGCAGCCAAGGTTCGGCAGGGGGTGAAGCTTTCTTT. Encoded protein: CASSQGSAGGEAFF.

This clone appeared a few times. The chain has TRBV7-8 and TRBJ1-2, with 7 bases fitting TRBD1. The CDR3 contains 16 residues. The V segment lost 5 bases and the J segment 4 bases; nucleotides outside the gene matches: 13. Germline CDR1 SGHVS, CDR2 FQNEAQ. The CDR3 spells CASSQNYRGTLYGYTF. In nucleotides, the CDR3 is TGTGCCAGCAGCCAAAACTACAGGGGTACCCTCTATGGCTACACCTTC.

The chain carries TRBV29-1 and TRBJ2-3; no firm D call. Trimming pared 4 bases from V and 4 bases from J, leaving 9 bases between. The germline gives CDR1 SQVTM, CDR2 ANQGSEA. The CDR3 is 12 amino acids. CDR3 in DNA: TGCAGCGTTGCCCAACGGCCAGATACGCAGTATTTT. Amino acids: CSVAQRPDTQYF.